The 7 T cell receptor beta chains presented below share a single source sample, sequenced in a study of blood T cell repertoires in COVID-19. Clones were sequenced by immunoSEQ multiplex PCR, and TCRdb holds only the in-frame ones, with some missing. The profile shows more than 200,000 clones, approximately 80% of them singletons. Sample: PBMCs or T cells enriched from blood (not recorded which). The source is a man aged 30-40 years with acute COVID-19.

This chain uses TRBV30 with TRBJ1-1; 7 bases align to TRBD1. Germline loops: CDR1 GTSNPN, CDR2 SVGIG (reference sequence). Trimming at V came to 0 bases and at J to 1 base, leaving 5 bases not matched to a gene. The CDR3 extends over 15 amino acids. The CDR3 nucleotides read TGTGCCTGGAGTGTACCGCGGACAGGGAACACTGAAGCTTTCTTT. As protein: CAWSVPRTGNTEAFF.

The V and J genes are TRBV7-3 and TRBJ2-1; 9 bases are shared with TRBD1. V shed 2 bases, J shed 5 bases, and the junction held 1 base outside the gene matches. Germline-derived CDR1 and CDR2 are SGHTA and FQGTGA. This CDR3 has 14 residues. The CDR3 DNA reads TGTGCCAGCAGCTTACGGGACAGGGACAATGAGCAGTTCTTC. This translates into CASSLRDRDNEQFF.

The rearrangement links TRBV23-1 to TRBJ1-5; 7 bases align to TRBD1. TRBV23-1 is an ORF for which the function is uncertain. Trimming removed 2 bases from V and 7 bases from J; junction bases left unmatched: 14. This CDR3 region has 17 residues. The CDR3 loop is CASSQASGQRLAQPQHF. The CDR3 nucleotides are TGCGCCAGCAGTCAAGCCTCGGGACAGCGCCTGGCACAGCCCCAGCATTTT.

J is TRBJ1-1 and V is TRBV6-1, with D perhaps TRBD1 (5 bases). The CDR3 covers 14 residues. V was pared by 2 bases and J by 4 bases, with 11 bases between. The V gene's germline CDR1 is MNHNS and CDR2 SASEGT. This chain's CDR3 is CASSEQGMGTEAFF. Here the CDR3 DNA reads TGTGCCAGCAGTGAACAGGGCATGGGCACTGAAGCTTTCTTT.

The rearrangement links TRBV9 to TRBJ1-2; 7 bases align to TRBD1. From germline, CDR1 is SGDLS and CDR2 YYNGEE. V shed 4 bases and J 5 bases; nucleotides not matched to a gene: 5. This CDR3 is built from 13 residues. The chain's CDR3 is CASSKGGSYGYTF. The CDR3 coding sequence is TGTGCCAGCAGCAAAGGGGGCAGTTATGGCTACACCTTC.

This chain links TRBV6-5 with TRBJ2-7, with D maybe TRBD2 (6 bases). Looked up from germline, CDR1 is MNHEY and CDR2 is SVGAGI. The CDR3 covers 14 residues. The V gene lost 7 bases and the J gene lost 1 base, with 14 bases spanning the gap. The CDR3 is CASTSGGQSYEQYF. The CDR3 nucleotides are TGTGCCAGCACGTCCGGGGGTCAATCCTACGAGCAGTACTTC.

V usage is TRBV24-1 and J usage is TRBJ2-5, with 10 bases aligning to TRBD2. CDR1 and CDR2 from the germline V gene are KGHDR and SFDVKD. With 5 bases clipped from V and 4 bases from J, the junction kept 9 bases outside the gene matches. The CDR3 has 16 residues. The CDR3 region is CATSAAGGRGGETQYF. CDR3 nucleotide sequence: TGTGCCACCAGTGCAGCGGGGGGGCGAGGGGGAGAGACCCAGTACTTC.